This passage covers 30 T cell receptor beta chains from one sample sequenced in a study of memory CD4+ T cells and cytomegalovirus serostatus. Some clones are missing from TCRdb's copy, which holds only in-frame ones; the method was immunoSEQ multiplex PCR. The sample comprises roughly 50,000 clones, just under 80% of which are singletons, and about 0.73% rests with the top ten. The sort gate was single viable CD3+CD4+CD8-CD45RO+ cells for memory CD4+ T cells. The sequencing sample was made of memory CD4+ T cells from blood. The receptors were sampled from an adult in good health and CMV-seronegative.

V is TRBV5-6 and J is TRBJ1-6; a weak D match, TRBD1 (5 bases). The CDR3 loop spans 13 amino acids. Germline V lookup: CDR1 SGHDT, CDR2 YYEEEE. Trimming shortened V by 4 bases and J by 13 bases, and 15 bases separated the two germline ends. The CDR3 here is CASSPPIRGPLHF. CDR3 nucleotides: TGTGCCAGCAGCCCCCCGATCCGGGGGCCCCTCCACTTT. The variable domain in full, with the rest retrieved from reference TRBV5-6 and TRBJ1-6, is DAGVTQSPTHLIKTRGQQVTLRCSPKSGHDTVSWYQQALGQGPQFIFQYYEEEERQRGNFPDRFSGHQFPNYSSELNVNALLLGDSALYLCASSPPIRGPLHFGNGTRLTVT.

In this sample, this clone turned up a few times. The chain employs TRBV2 and TRBJ1-1; 7 nucleotides line up with TRBD1. CDR3 size: 16 residues. CDR1 is SNHLY, CDR2 FYNNEI, per germline. With 6 bases clipped from V and 2 bases from J, the junction kept 12 bases outside the gene matches. DNA for the CDR3: TGTGCCAGCAGGAGTCCCGGGACAGTTTTCAACACTGAAGCTTTCTTT. The encoded protein is CASRSPGTVFNTEAFF.

CDR3 coding DNA: TGTGCCAGCAGTAAACAGGGCTATGGCTACACCTTC. Translating gives CASSKQGYGYTF. The V and J genes are TRBV28 and TRBJ1-2, with D possibly matching TRBD1 (6 bases). Germline values: CDR1 MDHEN, CDR2 SYDVKM. The V end lost 5 bases, the J end lost 4 bases, and 8 bases lay between the germline ends. The CDR3 is 12 residues long.

This clone turned up a few times. The chain links TRBV5-4 to TRBJ2-5; 7 bases line up with TRBD1. V gave up 3 bases and J gave up 1 base; unmatched junction bases: 12. CDR1 SGHNT and CDR2 YYREEE come from the germline V gene (reference sequence). This CDR3 is built from 17 residues. CDR3 amino acids: CASSSRTGTEVQETQYF. The CDR3 nucleotides read TGTGCCAGCAGCTCCCGTACCGGGACAGAGGTCCAAGAGACCCAGTACTTC. Variable domain in full (rest from reference TRBV5-4 and TRBJ2-5): ETGVTQSPTHLIKTRGQQVTLRCSSQSGHNTVSWYQQALGQGPQFIFQYYREEENGRGNFPPRFSGLQFPNYSSELNVNALELDDSALYLCASSSRTGTEVQETQYFGPGTRLLVL.

CDR3 bases: TGTGCCAGCGGGGGACAGGGAGACACCGGGGAGCTGTTTTTT. Translation: CASGGQGDTGELFF. V is TRBV2 and J is TRBJ2-2, with 9 bases that match TRBD1. This CDR3 has 14 residues. The junction had 4 bases not matched to a gene; V was cut back by 8 bases and J by 3 bases. Germline V gives CDR1 SNHLY, CDR2 FYNNEI.

This clone was counted only a few times. The CDR3: CASSRTMSTNYGYTF. The CDR3 nucleotides read TGTGCCAGCAGCCGGACCATGTCGACAAACTATGGCTACACCTTC. This chain uses TRBV5-6 with TRBJ1-2; D is uncertain. The CDR3 length is 15 residues. The V end lost 4 bases, the J end lost 2 bases, and 15 bases lay between the germline ends. Germline values: CDR1 SGHDT, CDR2 YYEEEE. Drawing the rest from reference TRBV5-6 and TRBJ1-2, the complete variable domain is DAGVTQSPTHLIKTRGQQVTLRCSPKSGHDTVSWYQQALGQGPQFIFQYYEEEERQRGNFPDRFSGHQFPNYSSELNVNALLLGDSALYLCASSRTMSTNYGYTFGSGTRLTVV.

The chain couples TRBV5-5 to TRBJ2-5; 7 bases are shared with TRBD1. CDR1 is SGHKS, CDR2 YYEKEE, per germline (reference sequence). The CDR3 runs to 15 residues. J gave up 2 bases and V 4 bases, and 8 bases lay outside the gene matches. CDR3 in DNA: TGTGCCAGCAGCCTAGACGGGACAGTTCAAGAGACCCAGTACTTC. Translated, it gives CASSLDGTVQETQYF.

The chain uses TRBV19 and TRBJ2-3; 7 bases are a match to TRBD1. The CDR3 spans 12 residues. The V and J ends lost 3 bases and 8 bases, in that order; junction bases with no gene match: 2. Germline V gene sequence: CDR1 LNHDA, CDR2 SQIVND (reference sequence). The CDR3 loop is CASSIKGATQYF. The CDR3 nucleotides are TGTGCCAGTAGTATTAAGGGGGCTACGCAGTATTTT.

The CDR3 DNA reads as TGCGCCAGCAGCCCCGGACTAGCGGATTACAATGAGCAGTTCTTC. Translated, it gives CASSPGLADYNEQFF. This sequence joins TRBV5-1 and TRBJ2-1; 10 bases fit TRBD2. CDR1 and CDR2 from the germline V gene are SGHRS and YFSETQ. Germline trimming cut 4 bases from V and 4 bases from J; bases unmatched to any gene: 5. This CDR3 contains 15 residues.

The CDR3 region is CASSSVPSRGQETQYF. In DNA form, the CDR3 reads TGCGCCAGCAGCTCGGTACCCTCCAGGGGGCAGGAGACCCAGTACTTC. The V and J genes are TRBV5-1 and TRBJ2-5; TRBD1 matches 8 bases. The CDR3 runs to 16 residues. With 3 bases clipped from V and 5 bases from J, the junction kept 12 bases outside the gene matches. Germline assignment: CDR1 SGHRS and CDR2 YFSETQ.

This clone was observed a handful of times. The rearrangement joins TRBV28 to TRBJ1-2; 7 bases match TRBD1. The germline CDR1 and CDR2 sequences are MDHEN and SYDVKM. CDR3 size: 15 residues. V trimming: 4 bases; J trimming: 7 bases; junction bases outside the gene matches: 12. CDR3 protein: CASSSTTGSEVGYTF. The CDR3, as DNA: TGTGCCAGCAGTTCCACGACAGGGTCCGAGGTTGGCTACACCTTC.

This chain links TRBV6-5 with TRBJ2-3; perhaps TRBD2 as D (6 bases). Germline V gene sequence: CDR1 MNHEY, CDR2 SVGAGI. Trimming pared 5 bases from V and 6 bases from J, leaving 12 bases between. The CDR3 runs to 13 residues. In DNA, the CDR3 is TGTGCCAGCAGTCGGGACGCGGGGGATACGCAGTATTTT. This translates into CASSRDAGDTQYF.

The chain joins TRBV23-1 to TRBJ2-5; D perhaps matches TRBD2 (6 bases). TRBV23-1 carries the ORF label, with uncertain function. The CDR3 is 15 residues long. Trimming took off 0 bases at V and 0 bases at J, with 8 bases between the two ends. The CDR3 DNA is TGCGCCAGCAGTCAATCGGGGGGATACCAAGAGACCCAGTACTTC. This gives the protein CASSQSGGYQETQYF.

This chain connects TRBV28 to TRBJ2-3; 9 nucleotides match TRBD1. This CDR3 is built from 17 residues. CDR1 MDHEN and CDR2 SYDVKM come from the germline V gene. Germline trimming cut 6 bases from V and 2 bases from J; bases unmatched to any gene: 12. CDR3 sequence: CASRRQGGLLSTDTQYF. In DNA form, the CDR3 reads TGTGCCAGCAGAAGACAGGGGGGGCTACTATCCACAGATACGCAGTATTTT.

The chain is built from TRBV15 and TRBJ1-4; D unclear. Germline V gene lookup returns CDR1 LNHNV and CDR2 YYDKDF (reference sequence). The CDR3 has 14 amino acids. V lost 0 bases and J lost 11, with 13 bases in between. CDR3 nucleotide sequence: TGTGCCACCAGCAGAGATTCGGTCCTAGCCAAACTGTTTTTT. Translating gives CATSRDSVLAKLFF.

The chain recombines TRBV29-1 with TRBJ1-1; no firm D call. CDR1 is SQVTM and CDR2 is ANQGSEA in the germline V gene. The CDR3 extends over 12 amino acids. The V end lost 7 bases, the J end lost 1 base, and 10 bases lay between the germline ends. DNA of the CDR3: TGCAGCGCCCTAGACCGGAACACTGAAGCTTTCTTT. Amino acid sequence: CSALDRNTEAFF. The variable domain in full, completed from reference TRBV29-1 and TRBJ1-1, reads SAVISQKPSRDICQRGTSLTIQCQVDSQVTMMFWYRQQPGQSLTLIATANQGSEATYESGFVIDKFPISRPNLTFSTLTVSNMSPEDSSIYLCSALDRNTEAFFGQGTRLTVV.

The rearrangement links TRBV5-6 to TRBJ2-3; either TRBD1 or TRBD2 may supply D (5 bases each). CDR1 and CDR2 (germline): SGHDT, YYEEEE. Trimming stripped 6 bases from V and 2 bases from J, with 16 bases between. The CDR3 sequence is 15 residues long. The CDR3 nucleotides read TGTGCCAGCAAGACATACGGGACCGACACAGATACGCAGTATTTT. Amino acids: CASKTYGTDTDTQYF.

The genes are TRBV19 and TRBJ1-1, with 8 bases that match TRBD1. CDR3 length: 14 amino acids. The junction had 3 bases not matched to a gene; V was cut back by 4 bases and J by 2 bases. Germline assignment: CDR1 LNHDA and CDR2 SQIVND (reference sequence). The CDR3 reads CASSTGQVNTEAFF. The CDR3 DNA sequence: TGTGCCAGTAGTACGGGACAGGTTAACACTGAAGCTTTCTTT. The full variable domain, with the rest looked up from reference TRBV19 and TRBJ1-1, is DGGITQSPKYLFRKEGQNVTLSCEQNLNHDAMYWYRQDPGQGLRLIYYSQIVNDFQKGDIAEGYSVSREKKESFPLTVTSAQKNPTAFYLCASSTGQVNTEAFFGQGTRLTVV.

This sequence joins TRBV4-1 and TRBJ2-5, with 9 bases that match TRBD2. The CDR3 covers 18 residues. J gave up 5 bases and V 1 base, and 14 bases lay outside the gene matches. CDR1 and CDR2 (germline): MGHRA, YSYEKL. The CDR3 nucleotides read TGCGCCAGCAGCCAAGGCGCTAGCGGGATAGGGAGGGGGGAGACCCAGTACTTC. Protein product: CASSQGASGIGRGETQYF.

J is TRBJ1-2 and V is TRBV28; TRBD1 matches at 7 bases. The J segment lost 2 bases and the V segment lost 7 bases, leaving 7 bases of the junction unmatched. The CDR3 runs 14 residues. From germline, CDR1 is MDHEN and CDR2 SYDVKM. Written as DNA, the CDR3 is TGTGCCAGCAACTCGGACAGGCGGAACTATGGCTACACCTTC. Amino acid sequence: CASNSDRRNYGYTF.

The chain links TRBV28 to TRBJ2-7; 7 nucleotides line up with TRBD2. This CDR3 region has 16 residues. Germline CDR1 and CDR2: MDHEN and SYDVKM. With V trimmed by 2 bases and J by 5 bases, 12 bases remained unmatched. The CDR3, as DNA: TGTGCCAGCAGTTTACCATACGGGAGGAAGGCGAACGAGCAGTACTTC. Translation gives CASSLPYGRKANEQYF. The variable domain in full, with the rest retrieved from reference TRBV28 and TRBJ2-7, is DVKVTQSSRYLVKRTGEKVFLECVQDMDHENMFWYRQDPGLGLRLIYFSYDVKMKEKGDIPEGYSVSREKKERFSLILESASTNQTSMYLCASSLPYGRKANEQYFGPGTRLTVT.

The rearrangement uses TRBV27 and TRBJ2-7, with D maybe TRBD1 (5 bases). Looked up from germline, CDR1 is MNHEY and CDR2 is SMNVEV (reference sequence). V lost 6 bases to trimming and J lost 0 bases, with 21 bases between them. The CDR3 runs to 17 residues. The CDR3: CASSPKGQGIVSYEQYF. CDR3 nucleotides: TGTGCCAGCAGCCCAAAGGGTCAGGGTATTGTCTCCTACGAGCAGTACTTC.

Remarks on this clone: This same CDR3 is encoded by further DNA sequences in the sample. The rearrangement links TRBV5-1 to TRBJ2-2, with TRBD2 matching over 13 bases. CDR1 and CDR2 from the germline V gene are SGHRS and YFSETQ. This CDR3 has 17 amino acids. The ends lost 2 bases at V and 0 bases at J; junction bases unmatched: 1. CDR3 in amino acids: CASSLLAGGSNTGELFF. The CDR3 DNA sequence: TGCGCCAGCAGCTTACTAGCGGGAGGGTCGAACACCGGGGAGCTGTTTTTT.

V gene TRBV11-2 combines with J gene TRBJ2-2, with 8 bases aligning to TRBD2. Germline trimming cut 4 bases from V and 4 bases from J; bases unmatched to any gene: 8. This CDR3 is built from 16 residues. Germline loops: CDR1 SGHAT, CDR2 FQNNGV. The CDR3 DNA sequence: TGTGCCAGCAGCTCCCTAAGCGGGAGTGGCACCGGGGAGCTGTTTTTT. This translates into CASSSLSGSGTGELFF. Full variable domain (missing parts from reference TRBV11-2 and TRBJ2-2): EAGVAQSPRYKIIEKRQSVAFWCNPISGHATLYWYQQILGQGPKLLIQFQNNGVVDDSQLPKDRFSAERLKGVDSTLKIQPAKLEDSAVYLCASSSLSGSGTGELFFGEGSRLTVL.

V gene TRBV27 combines with J gene TRBJ1-5; D is unclear. V dropped 8 bases and J dropped 4 bases, with 15 bases sitting between them. This CDR3 has 14 residues. The germline V gene has CDR1 MNHEY and CDR2 SMNVEV (reference sequence). As DNA, the CDR3 is TGTGCCAGCCGGCAGAGGGCGGGGAATCAGCCCCAGCATTTT. Protein: CASRQRAGNQPQHF.

V gene TRBV11-2 combines with J gene TRBJ2-3; D tentatively reads TRBD1 or TRBD2 (5 bases each). Germline V gene sequence: CDR1 SGHAT, CDR2 FQNNGV. V shed 5 bases and J shed 6 bases, with 18 bases lying between them. This CDR3 comprises 15 residues. The CDR3 DNA sequence: TGTGCCAGCAGCCTCGACAGACTATCTTGGGATACGCAGTATTTT. This encodes CASSLDRLSWDTQYF.

This clone was counted only a few times. This rearrangement joins TRBV10-3 to TRBJ2-2; D might be TRBD2 (6 bases). From germline, CDR1 is ENHRY and CDR2 SYGVKD. The CDR3 is 16 amino acids. The ends were cut back, 2 bases at V and 1 base at J, with 11 bases in the middle. This chain's CDR3 is CAISETGGWNTGELFF. In DNA form, the CDR3 reads TGTGCCATCAGTGAGACCGGGGGATGGAACACCGGGGAGCTGTTTTTT.

The rearrangement uses TRBV27 and TRBJ1-6; 8 bases align to TRBD1. The CDR3 has 16 amino acids. V gave up 4 bases and J gave up 3 bases; unmatched junction bases: 5. Germline CDR1 MNHEY, CDR2 SMNVEV (reference sequence). CDR3 DNA sequence: TGTGCCAGCAGTTCTTACAGGGGGGTCTATAATTCACCCCTCCACTTT. This gives the protein CASSSYRGVYNSPLHF.

J is TRBJ1-4 and V is TRBV9, with D perhaps TRBD1 (5 bases). CDR3 length: 15 amino acids. Trimming removed 6 bases at V and 0 bases at J, with 12 bases between. CDR1 is SGDLS, CDR2 YYNGEE, per germline. Here the CDR3 DNA reads TGTGCCAGCAACCCCCGGGGGTCAACTAATGAAAAACTGTTTTTT. Translating gives CASNPRGSTNEKLFF.

This chain connects TRBV6-1 to TRBJ2-7, with D possibly being TRBD1 (6 bases). The CDR3 has 13 amino acids. Trimming took 5 bases from V and 2 from J, leaving 10 bases between them. Germline values: CDR1 MNHNS, CDR2 SASEGT. The CDR3 region is CASSTTGAYEQYF. The CDR3 region has the DNA TGTGCCAGCAGTACGACAGGAGCCTACGAGCAGTACTTC.